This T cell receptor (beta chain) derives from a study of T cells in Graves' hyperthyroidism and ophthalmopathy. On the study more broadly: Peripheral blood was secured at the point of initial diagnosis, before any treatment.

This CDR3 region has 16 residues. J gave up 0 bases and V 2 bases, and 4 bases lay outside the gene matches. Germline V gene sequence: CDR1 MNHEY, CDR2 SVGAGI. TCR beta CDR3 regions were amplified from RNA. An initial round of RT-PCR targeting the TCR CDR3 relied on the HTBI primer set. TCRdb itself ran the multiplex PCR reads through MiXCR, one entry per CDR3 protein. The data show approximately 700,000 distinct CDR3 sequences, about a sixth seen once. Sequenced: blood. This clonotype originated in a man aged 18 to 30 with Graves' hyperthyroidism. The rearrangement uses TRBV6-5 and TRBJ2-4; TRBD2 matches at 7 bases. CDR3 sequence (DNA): TGTGCCAGCAGTTACGGACTAGGCCTAGCCAAAAACATTCAGTACTTC. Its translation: CASSYGLGLAKNIQYF.